This T cell receptor beta chain was sequenced during a study of T cell changes during pregnancy in multiple sclerosis. TCRdb's table, derived via immunoSEQ multiplex PCR, lists solely in-frame clones and lacks some. The sample shows 49,000 or so clones, around 94% of them seen only once. The TCR comes from a female donor with multiple sclerosis, enrolled in a pregnancy study. This specimen consisted of CD8+ T cells from peripheral blood mononuclear cells, obtained before pregnancy.

CDR3: CASSYSRDMGPYEQYF. Here the CDR3 DNA reads TGTGCCAGCAGTTACTCCCGGGACATGGGGCCTTACGAGCAGTACTTC. This chain connects TRBV6-6 to TRBJ2-7; D is possibly TRBD1 (6 bases). The germline V gene encodes CDR1 MNHNY and CDR2 SVGAGI (reference sequence). Trimming left V 0 bases short and J 4 bases short, with 16 bases between. There are 16 residues in the CDR3.